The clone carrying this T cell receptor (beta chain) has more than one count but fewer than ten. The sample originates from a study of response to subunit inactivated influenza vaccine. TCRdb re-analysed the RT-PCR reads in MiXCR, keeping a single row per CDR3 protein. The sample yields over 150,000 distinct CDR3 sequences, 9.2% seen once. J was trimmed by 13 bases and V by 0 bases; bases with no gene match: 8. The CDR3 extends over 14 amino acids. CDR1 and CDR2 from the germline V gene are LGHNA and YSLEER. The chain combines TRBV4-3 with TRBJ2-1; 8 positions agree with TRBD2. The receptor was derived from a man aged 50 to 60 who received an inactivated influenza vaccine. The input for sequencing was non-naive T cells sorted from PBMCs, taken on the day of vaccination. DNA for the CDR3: TGCGCCAGCAGCCAAGATTTTTCGGGGGGGCCCCAGTTCTTC. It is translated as CASSQDFSGGPQFF.